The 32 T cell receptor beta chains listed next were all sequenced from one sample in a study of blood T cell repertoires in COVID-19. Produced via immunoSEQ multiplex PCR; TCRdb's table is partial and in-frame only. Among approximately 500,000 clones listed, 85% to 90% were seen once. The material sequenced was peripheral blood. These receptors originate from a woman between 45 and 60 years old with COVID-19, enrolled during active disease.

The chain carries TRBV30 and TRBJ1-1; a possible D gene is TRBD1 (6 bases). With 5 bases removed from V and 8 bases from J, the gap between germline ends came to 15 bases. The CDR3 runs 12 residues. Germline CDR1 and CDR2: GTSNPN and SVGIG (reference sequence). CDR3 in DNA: TGTGCCTGGGGAGGACAGCCCCGGGAAGCTTTCTTT. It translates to CAWGGQPREAFF.

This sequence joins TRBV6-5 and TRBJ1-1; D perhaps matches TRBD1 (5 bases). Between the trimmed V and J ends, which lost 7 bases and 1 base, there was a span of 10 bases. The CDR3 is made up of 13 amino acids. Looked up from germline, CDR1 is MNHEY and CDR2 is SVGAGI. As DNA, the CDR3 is TGTGCCAGCATCAGGACAACGAACACTGAAGCTTTCTTT. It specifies CASIRTTNTEAFF.

Written as DNA, the CDR3 is TGTGCCAGCTCACCTGAGAGTTTACCCTACGAGCAGTACTTC. Translated: CASSPESLPYEQYF. The rearrangement joins TRBV18 to TRBJ2-7; D unresolved. CDR3 size: 14 residues. Trimming left V 3 bases short and J 2 bases short, with 11 bases between. CDR1 KGHSH and CDR2 LQKENI come from the germline V gene. The variable domain in full, completed from reference TRBV18 and TRBJ2-7, reads NAGVMQNPRHLVRRRGQEARLRCSPMKGHSHVYWYRQLPEEGLKFMVYLQKENIIDESGMPKERFSAEFPKEGPSILRIQQVVRGDSAAYFCASSPESLPYEQYFGPGTRLTVT.

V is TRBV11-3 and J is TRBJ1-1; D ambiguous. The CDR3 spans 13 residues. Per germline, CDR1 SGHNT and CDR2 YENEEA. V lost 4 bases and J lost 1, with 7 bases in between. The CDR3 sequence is CASSWAGNTEAFF. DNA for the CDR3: TGTGCCAGCAGCTGGGCCGGGAACACTGAAGCTTTCTTT.

CDR3 DNA sequence: TGCGCCAGCAGCTCCGGACAGATCTCGGTCCCAGATACGCAGTATTTT. The encoded protein is CASSSGQISVPDTQYF. This rearrangement joins TRBV5-1 to TRBJ2-3, with a weak D call TRBD1 (6 bases). There are 16 residues in the CDR3. The germline CDR1 and CDR2 sequences are SGHRS and YFSETQ. V lost 3 bases, J lost 4 bases, and 18 bases lay in between.

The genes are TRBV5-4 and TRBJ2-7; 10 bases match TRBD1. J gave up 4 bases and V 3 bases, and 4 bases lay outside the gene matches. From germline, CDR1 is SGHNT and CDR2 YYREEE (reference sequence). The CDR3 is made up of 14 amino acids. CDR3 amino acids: CASSWDRGLYEQYF. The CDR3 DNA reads TGTGCCAGCAGCTGGGACAGGGGACTATACGAGCAGTACTTC. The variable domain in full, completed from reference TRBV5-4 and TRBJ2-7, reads ETGVTQSPTHLIKTRGQQVTLRCSSQSGHNTVSWYQQALGQGPQFIFQYYREEENGRGNFPPRFSGLQFPNYSSELNVNALELDDSALYLCASSWDRGLYEQYFGPGTRLTVT.

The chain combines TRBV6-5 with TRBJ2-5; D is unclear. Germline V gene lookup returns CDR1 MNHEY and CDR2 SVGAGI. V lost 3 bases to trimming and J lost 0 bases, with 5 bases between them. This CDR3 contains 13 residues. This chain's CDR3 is CASSYADQETQYF. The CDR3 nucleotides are TGTGCCAGCAGTTATGCGGACCAAGAGACCCAGTACTTC.

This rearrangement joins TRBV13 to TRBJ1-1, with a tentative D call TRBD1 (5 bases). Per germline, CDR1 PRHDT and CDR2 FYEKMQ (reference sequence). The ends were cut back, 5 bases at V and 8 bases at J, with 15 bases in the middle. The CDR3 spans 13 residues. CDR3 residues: CASSGQGFSEAFF. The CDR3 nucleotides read TGTGCCAGCAGCGGGCAGGGTTTCTCGGAAGCTTTCTTT.

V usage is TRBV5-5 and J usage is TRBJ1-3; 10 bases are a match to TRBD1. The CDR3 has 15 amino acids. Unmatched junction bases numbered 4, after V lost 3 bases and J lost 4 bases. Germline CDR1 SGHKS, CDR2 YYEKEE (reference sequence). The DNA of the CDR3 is TGTGCCAGCAGCTATGGGACAGGGGTCGGAAACACCATATATTTT. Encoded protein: CASSYGTGVGNTIYF.

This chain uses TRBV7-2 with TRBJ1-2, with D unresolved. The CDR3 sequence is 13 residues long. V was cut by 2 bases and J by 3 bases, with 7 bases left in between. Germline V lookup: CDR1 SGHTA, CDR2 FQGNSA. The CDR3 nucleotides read TGTGCCAGCAGCTTATCACACCACTATGGCTACACCTTC. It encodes CASSLSHHYGYTF.

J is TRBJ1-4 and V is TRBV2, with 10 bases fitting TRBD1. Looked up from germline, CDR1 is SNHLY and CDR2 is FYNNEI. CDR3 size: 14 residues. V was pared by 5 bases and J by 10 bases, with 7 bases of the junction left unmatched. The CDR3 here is CASSSDRGRGKLFF. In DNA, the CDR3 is TGTGCCAGCAGTTCCGACAGGGGGCGGGGAAAACTGTTTTTT.

In DNA, the CDR3 is TGTGCCAGCAGTTTCTTCGGGACTAGCGGGGTAAATGAGCAGTTCTTC. Residues: CASSFFGTSGVNEQFF. J is TRBJ2-1 and V is TRBV6-4; 13 bases line up with TRBD2. The CDR3 runs to 16 residues. V shed 5 bases and J 7 bases; nucleotides not matched to a gene: 8. The germline V gene encodes CDR1 MRHNA and CDR2 SNTAGT.

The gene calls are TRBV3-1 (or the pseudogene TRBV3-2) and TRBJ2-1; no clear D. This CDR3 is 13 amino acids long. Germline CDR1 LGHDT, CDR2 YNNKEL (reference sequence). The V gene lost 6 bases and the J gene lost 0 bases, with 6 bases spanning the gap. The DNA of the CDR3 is TGTGCCAGCAGACCAGACTCCTACAATGAGCAGTTCTTC. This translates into CASRPDSYNEQFF.

The CDR3 protein is CSVVFQGGAFF. As DNA, the CDR3 is TGCAGCGTTGTGTTCCAAGGGGGAGCTTTCTTT. The chain recombines TRBV29-1 with TRBJ1-1; D perhaps matches TRBD1 (6 bases). Germline CDR1 SQVTM, CDR2 ANQGSEA. Trimming pared 4 bases from V and 10 bases from J, leaving 13 bases between. The CDR3 is made up of 11 amino acids.

The CDR3 spells CASSARQGRNQPQHF. In DNA, the CDR3 is TGTGCCAGCAGCGCCCGACAGGGGCGCAATCAGCCCCAGCATTTT. The J gene is TRBJ1-5, the V gene TRBV7-2; 8 bases align to TRBD1. This CDR3 contains 15 residues. Germline V gene data show CDR1 as SGHTA and CDR2 as FQGNSA. V dropped 5 bases and J dropped 2; count of bases not matched to a gene: 5.

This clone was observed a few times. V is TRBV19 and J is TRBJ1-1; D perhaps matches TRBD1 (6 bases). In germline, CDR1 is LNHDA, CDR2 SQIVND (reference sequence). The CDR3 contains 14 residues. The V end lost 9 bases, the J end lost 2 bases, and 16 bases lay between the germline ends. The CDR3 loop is CASSRQELNTEAFF. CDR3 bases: TGTGCCAGCTCCAGACAGGAATTAAACACTGAAGCTTTCTTT.

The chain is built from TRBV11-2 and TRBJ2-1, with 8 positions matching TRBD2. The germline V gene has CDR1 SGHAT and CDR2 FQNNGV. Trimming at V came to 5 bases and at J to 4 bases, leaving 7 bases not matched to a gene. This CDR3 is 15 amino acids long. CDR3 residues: CASSPFGGGYNEQFF. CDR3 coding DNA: TGTGCCAGCAGCCCCTTCGGGGGGGGTTACAATGAGCAGTTCTTC.

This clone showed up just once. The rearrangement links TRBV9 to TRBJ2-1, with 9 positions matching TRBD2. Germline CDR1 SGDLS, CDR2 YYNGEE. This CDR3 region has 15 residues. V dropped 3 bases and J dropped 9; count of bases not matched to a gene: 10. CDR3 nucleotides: TGTGCCAGCAGCGGAGCGGGGGGCCTCGTAGGTGAGCAGTTCTTC. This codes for CASSGAGGLVGEQFF.

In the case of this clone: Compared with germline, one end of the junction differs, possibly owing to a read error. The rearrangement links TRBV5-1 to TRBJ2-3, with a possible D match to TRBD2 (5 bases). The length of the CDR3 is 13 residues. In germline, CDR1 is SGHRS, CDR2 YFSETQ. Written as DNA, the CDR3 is TGCGCCAGCAGTTTGGGAGTCGCAGATACGCAGTATTTT. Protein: CASSLGVADTQYF.

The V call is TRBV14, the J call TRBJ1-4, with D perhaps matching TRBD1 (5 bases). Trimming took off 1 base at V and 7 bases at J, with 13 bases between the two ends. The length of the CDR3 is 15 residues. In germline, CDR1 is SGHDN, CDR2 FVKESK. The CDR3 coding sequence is TGTGCCAGCAGCCAAGTGGGGGGTGCCCGTGAAAAACTGTTTTTT. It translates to CASSQVGGAREKLFF.

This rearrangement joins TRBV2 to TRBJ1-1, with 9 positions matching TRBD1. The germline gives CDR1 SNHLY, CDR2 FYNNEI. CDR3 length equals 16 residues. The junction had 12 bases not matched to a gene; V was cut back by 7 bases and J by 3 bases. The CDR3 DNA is TGTGCCAGCAACCTAATAGGACAGGGGTTGGACACTGAAGCTTTCTTT. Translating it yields CASNLIGQGLDTEAFF.

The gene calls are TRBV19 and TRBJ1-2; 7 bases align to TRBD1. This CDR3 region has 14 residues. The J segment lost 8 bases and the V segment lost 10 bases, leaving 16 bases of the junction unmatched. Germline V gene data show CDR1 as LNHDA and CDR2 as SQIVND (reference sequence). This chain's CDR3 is CATLTGENLQGYTF. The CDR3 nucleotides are TGTGCCACCCTCACAGGGGAAAACCTTCAGGGCTACACCTTC.

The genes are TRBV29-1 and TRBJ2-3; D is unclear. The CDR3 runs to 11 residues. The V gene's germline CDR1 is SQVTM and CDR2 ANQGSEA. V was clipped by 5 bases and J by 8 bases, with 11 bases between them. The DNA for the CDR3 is TGCAGCGTTCAAACCGCAGGTACGCAGTATTTT. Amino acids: CSVQTAGTQYF.

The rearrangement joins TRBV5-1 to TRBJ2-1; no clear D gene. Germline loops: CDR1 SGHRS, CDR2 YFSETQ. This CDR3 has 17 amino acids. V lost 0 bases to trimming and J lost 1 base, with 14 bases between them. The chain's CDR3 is CASSLDPPERSYNEQFF. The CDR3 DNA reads TGCGCCAGCAGCTTGGACCCTCCTGAGAGGTCCTACAATGAGCAGTTCTTC.

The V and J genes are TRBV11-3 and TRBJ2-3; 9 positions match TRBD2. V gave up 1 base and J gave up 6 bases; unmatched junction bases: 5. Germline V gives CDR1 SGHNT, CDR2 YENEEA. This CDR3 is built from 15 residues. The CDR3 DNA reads TGTGCCAGCAGCTTAGTAGCGGGGGCGGCGGATACGCAGTATTTT. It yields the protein CASSLVAGAADTQYF.

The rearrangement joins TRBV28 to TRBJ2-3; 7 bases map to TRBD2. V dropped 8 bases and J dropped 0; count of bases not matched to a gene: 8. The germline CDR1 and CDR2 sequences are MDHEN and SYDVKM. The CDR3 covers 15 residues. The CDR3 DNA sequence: TGTGCCAGCGTAGAGCTAGCGGATAGCACAGATACGCAGTATTTT. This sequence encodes CASVELADSTDTQYF. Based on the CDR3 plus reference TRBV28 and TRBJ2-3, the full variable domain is DVKVTQSSRYLVKRTGEKVFLECVQDMDHENMFWYRQDPGLGLRLIYFSYDVKMKEKGDIPEGYSVSREKKERFSLILESASTNQTSMYLCASVELADSTDTQYFGPGTRLTVL.

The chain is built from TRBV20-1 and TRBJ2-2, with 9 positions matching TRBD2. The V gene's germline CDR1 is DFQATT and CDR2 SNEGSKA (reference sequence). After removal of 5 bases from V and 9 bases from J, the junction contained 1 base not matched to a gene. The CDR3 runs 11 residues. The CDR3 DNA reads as TGCAGTGCTGGACTAGCGAGGGAGCTGTTTTTT. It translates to CSAGLARELFF.

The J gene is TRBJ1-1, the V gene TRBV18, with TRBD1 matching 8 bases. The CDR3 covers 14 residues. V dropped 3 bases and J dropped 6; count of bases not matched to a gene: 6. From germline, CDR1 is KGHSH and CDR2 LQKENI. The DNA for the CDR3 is TGTGCCAGCTCACCCAGGCAGGGGGCCCCTGAAGCTTTCTTT. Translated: CASSPRQGAPEAFF.

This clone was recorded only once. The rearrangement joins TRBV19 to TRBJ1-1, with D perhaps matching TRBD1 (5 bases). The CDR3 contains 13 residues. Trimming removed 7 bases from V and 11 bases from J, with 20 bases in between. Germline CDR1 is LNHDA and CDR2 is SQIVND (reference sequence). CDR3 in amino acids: CASNFDSWTRAFF. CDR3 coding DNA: TGTGCCAGTAACTTCGACAGTTGGACGAGGGCTTTCTTT.

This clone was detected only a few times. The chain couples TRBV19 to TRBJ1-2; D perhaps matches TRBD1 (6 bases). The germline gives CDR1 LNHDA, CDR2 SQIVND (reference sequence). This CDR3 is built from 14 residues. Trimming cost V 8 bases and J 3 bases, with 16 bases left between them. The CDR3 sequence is CASQESGQYYGYTF. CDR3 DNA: TGTGCCAGTCAAGAAAGCGGACAGTACTATGGCTACACCTTC.

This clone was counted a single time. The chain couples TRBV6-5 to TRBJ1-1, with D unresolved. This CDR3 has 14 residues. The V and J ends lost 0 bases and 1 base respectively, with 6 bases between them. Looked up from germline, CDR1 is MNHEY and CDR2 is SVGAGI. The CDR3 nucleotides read TGTGCCAGCAGTTACTCGTACTCGAACACTGAAGCTTTCTTT. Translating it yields CASSYSYSNTEAFF.

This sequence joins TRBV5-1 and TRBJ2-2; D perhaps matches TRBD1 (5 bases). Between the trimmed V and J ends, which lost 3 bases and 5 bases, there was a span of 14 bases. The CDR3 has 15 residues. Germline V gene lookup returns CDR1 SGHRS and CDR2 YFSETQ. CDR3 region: CASSSRDYQTGELFF. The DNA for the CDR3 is TGCGCCAGCAGCTCCAGGGATTACCAGACCGGGGAGCTGTTTTTT. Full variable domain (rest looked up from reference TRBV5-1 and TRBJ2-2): KAGVTQTPRYLIKTRGQQVTLSCSPISGHRSVSWYQQTPGQGLQFLFEYFSETQRNKGNFPGRFSGRQFSNSRSEMNVSTLELGDSALYLCASSSRDYQTGELFFGEGSRLTVL.